Below, 10 T cell receptor beta chains from the same sample are listed, as sequenced in a study of Ad26.COV2.S vaccination and SARS-CoV-2 variants. Treatment reported: about 20 received Ad26.COV2.S at low or high dose, single or two shots; roughly five received placebo; per-sample allocation not given. After the first vaccine or placebo injection, samples were drawn on day 63. The repertoire was sequenced with immunoSEQ multiplex PCR; TCRdb's copy has only in-frame clones and lacks some. The sample lists 290,000 or so clones, around 87% seen once, with over 2.5% in the top ten. The specimen comprised peripheral blood, sampled in a trial of Ad26.COV2.S vaccine versus placebo. The receptors come from a person aged 18-60 years who received the Ad26.COV2.S COVID-19 vaccine or a placebo.

V is TRBV3-1 (or the pseudogene TRBV3-2) and J is TRBJ2-4; D uncertain. This CDR3 is built from 15 residues. Trimming removed 1 base from V and 7 bases from J, with 14 bases in between. Germline CDR1 is LGHDT and CDR2 is YNNKEL (reference sequence). The CDR3 region has the DNA TGTGCCAGCAGCCAAGGGGATGGGGTAGGGAACATTCAGTACTTC. Protein product: CASSQGDGVGNIQYF.

The chain joins TRBV19 to TRBJ1-5, with TRBD1 as a possible D gene (5 bases). Germline V CDR1 and CDR2: LNHDA, SQIVND (reference sequence). The CDR3 contains 15 residues. The V end was cut by 3 bases, the J end by 6 bases, with 15 bases between. The CDR3 loop reads CASSIIGQGGQPQHF. For the CDR3, the DNA is TGTGCCAGTAGTATCATCGGGCAGGGAGGTCAGCCCCAGCATTTT.

This clone has just a few counts. The chain uses TRBV5-1 and TRBJ2-7, with 8 bases that match TRBD1. The germline gives CDR1 SGHRS, CDR2 YFSETQ. The CDR3 consists of 14 residues. Germline trimming cut 6 bases from V and 4 bases from J; bases unmatched to any gene: 9. In DNA form, the CDR3 reads TGCGCCAGCACACAAACAGGGGGAGGATACGAGCAGTACTTC. Translating gives CASTQTGGGYEQYF.

This clone has just one count. The V call is TRBV10-2, the J call TRBJ2-7; D unclear. Trimming removed 3 bases at V and 6 bases at J, with 15 bases between. This CDR3 is built from 14 residues. Germline V gives CDR1 WSHSY, CDR2 SAAADI. The CDR3 sequence: CASSESPSLVEQYF. DNA for the CDR3: TGCGCCAGCAGTGAATCGCCTTCTCTGGTCGAGCAGTACTTC.

The chain is built from TRBV11-2 and TRBJ2-1; 13 bases map to TRBD2. The CDR3 sequence is 16 residues long. The V gene end was trimmed by 0 bases and the J gene end by 9 bases; junction bases not matched to a gene: 5. Germline CDR1 and CDR2: SGHAT and FQNNGV. The CDR3 nucleotides are TGTGCCAGCAGCTTAGATACTAGCGGGAGGGGCGGTGAGCAGTTCTTC. Amino acid sequence: CASSLDTSGRGGEQFF.

The chain employs TRBV5-1 and TRBJ1-2; 8 nucleotides match TRBD1. From germline, CDR1 is SGHRS and CDR2 YFSETQ. The V segment lost 4 bases and the J segment 0 bases; nucleotides outside the gene matches: 14. The CDR3 extends over 18 amino acids. CDR3 sequence reads: CASSPRSGQEYSNYGYTF. The CDR3 DNA sequence: TGCGCCAGCAGCCCCCGTTCGGGACAGGAGTACTCTAACTATGGCTACACCTTC.

The J gene is TRBJ2-5, the V gene TRBV7-9; D unresolved. V lost 4 bases and J lost 2, with 8 bases in between. The V gene's germline CDR1 is SEHNR and CDR2 FQNEAQ (reference sequence). This CDR3 is built from 13 residues. The chain's CDR3 is CASSWSTQETQYF. The CDR3 DNA reads TGTGCCAGCAGCTGGAGTACACAAGAGACCCAGTACTTC. Variable domain in full (rest from reference TRBV7-9 and TRBJ2-5): DTGVSQNPRHKITKRGQNVTFRCDPISEHNRLYWYRQTLGQGPEFLTYFQNEAQLEKSRLLSDRFSAERPKGSFSTLEIQRTEQGDSAMYLCASSWSTQETQYFGPGTRLLVL.

The chain carries TRBV2 and TRBJ2-1, with D tentatively TRBD1 or TRBD2 (5 bases each). The CDR3 is 15 residues long. Germline V gene lookup returns CDR1 SNHLY and CDR2 FYNNEI. Trimming shortened V by 2 bases and J by 7 bases, and 15 bases separated the two germline ends. CDR3 coding DNA: TGTGCCAGCAGTGAAAGGCAATGGGACCTGAATGAGCAGTTCTTC. This gives the protein CASSERQWDLNEQFF.

J is TRBJ2-7 and V is TRBV7-9; possible D gene TRBD1, 7 bases. In germline, CDR1 is SEHNR, CDR2 FQNEAQ (reference sequence). V dropped 11 bases and J dropped 4 bases, with 15 bases sitting between them. There are 12 residues in the CDR3. The CDR3 sequence: CAAGTVGYEQYF. CDR3 nucleotides: TGTGCCGCGGGGACAGTTGGGTACGAGCAGTACTTC.

The sample holds one count of this clone. The chain recombines TRBV5-4 with TRBJ1-2, with TRBD1 as a possible D gene (6 bases). CDR3 size: 14 residues. Trimming shortened V by 2 bases and J by 8 bases, and 16 bases separated the two germline ends. CDR1 and CDR2 (germline): SGHNT, YYREEE (reference sequence). Here the CDR3 reads CASSLQGVGGGYTF. CDR3 DNA sequence: TGTGCCAGCAGCTTACAGGGCGTGGGAGGAGGCTACACCTTC.